The T cell receptor (beta chain) described here comes from a study of PD-L1 blockade in urothelial cancer. Study in general: Males with bladder-origin urothelial cancer constituted twenty-five of 29 patients.

Here immunoSEQ multiplex PCR was the method, and the copy in TCRdb shows in-frame clones only, minus some. The sample yields approximately 79,000 clones, about 82% seen once. There are 11 residues in the CDR3. Trimming stripped 5 bases from V and 11 bases from J, with 12 bases between. From germline, CDR1 is MNHEY and CDR2 SVGAGI. Time point in this sample: pretreatment peripheral blood. Metastatic or locally advanced urothelial carcinoma was present in the patients. Sample contribution per patient ranged from 1 to 8, covering pretreatment and on-treatment. This receptor was identified in a man in his forties with urothelial cancer. The specimen was PBMCs, collected around atezolizumab (anti-PD-L1) treatment. The rearrangement uses TRBV6-5 and TRBJ1-1; the D is unclear. DNA of the CDR3: TGTGCCAGCAGTGAACTTCAGGTGGCTTTCTTT. Translation gives CASSELQVAFF.